A single sample gave rise to the 5 T cell receptor beta chains below, sequenced in a study of identical twins. Each CDR3 protein gets one entry after TCRdb re-called the 5' RACE reads with MiXCR. Seen here are 690,000 or so distinct CDR3 sequences, roughly 6.2% observed once, and the top ten hold roughly 1.8%. Sequenced: naive T cells sorted from blood. These receptors originate from a man younger than 30 in good health.

This clonotype has just a few counts. The chain is built from TRBV4-2 and TRBJ2-3; a possible D gene is TRBD1 (6 bases). Germline-derived CDR1 and CDR2 are LGHNA and YNFKEQ. V lost 4 bases to trimming and J lost 0 bases, with 14 bases between them. CDR3 length: 16 amino acids. Here the CDR3 DNA reads TGTGCCAGCAGCCGAGAGTCACAGGGAAGCACAGATACGCAGTATTTT. Translation: CASSRESQGSTDTQYF.

The J gene is TRBJ2-7, the V gene TRBV2; D unclear. In germline, CDR1 is SNHLY, CDR2 FYNNEI. The V gene lost 2 bases and the J gene lost 5 bases, with 7 bases spanning the gap. The CDR3 totals 12 residues. The CDR3 region has the DNA TGTGCCAGCAGTGAAACTGGGCACGAGCAGTACTTC. This translates into CASSETGHEQYF. Full variable domain (remainder filled in from reference TRBV2 and TRBJ2-7): EPEVTQTPSHQVTQMGQEVILRCVPISNHLYFYWYRQILGQKVEFLVSFYNNEISEKSEIFDDQFSVERPDGSNFTLKIRSTKLEDSAMYFCASSETGHEQYFGPGTRLTVT.

This clonotype was observed at least ten times. The chain employs TRBV28 and TRBJ1-2; unclear D gene. V was clipped by 5 bases and J by 4 bases, with 11 bases between them. Germline loops: CDR1 MDHEN, CDR2 SYDVKM. This CDR3 has 13 residues. CDR3 amino acids: CASSRGQSYGYTF. CDR3 bases: TGTGCCAGCAGTCGAGGGCAGAGCTATGGCTACACCTTC.

Only a few counts were recorded for this clonotype. This chain connects TRBV6-5 to TRBJ2-3; 10 bases match TRBD2. Germline V lookup: CDR1 MNHEY, CDR2 SVGAGI. This CDR3 is built from 16 residues. Losses at the gene ends were 1 base for V and 1 base for J; bases not matched to a gene: 2. The CDR3 loop reads CASSYYGTSGTDTQYF. For the CDR3, the DNA is TGTGCCAGCAGTTACTACGGGACTAGCGGCACAGATACGCAGTATTTT.

This clonotype was detected ten times or more. The CDR3 reads CASSLSRTGPANYGYTF. CDR3 nucleotide sequence: TGTGCCAGCAGCTTATCTAGGACAGGCCCTGCTAACTATGGCTACACCTTC. The V and J genes are TRBV7-9 and TRBJ1-2; 7 bases line up with TRBD1. This CDR3 has 17 residues. J lost 0 bases, V lost 2 bases, and 9 bases had no gene match. The germline gives CDR1 SEHNR, CDR2 FQNEAQ (reference sequence).